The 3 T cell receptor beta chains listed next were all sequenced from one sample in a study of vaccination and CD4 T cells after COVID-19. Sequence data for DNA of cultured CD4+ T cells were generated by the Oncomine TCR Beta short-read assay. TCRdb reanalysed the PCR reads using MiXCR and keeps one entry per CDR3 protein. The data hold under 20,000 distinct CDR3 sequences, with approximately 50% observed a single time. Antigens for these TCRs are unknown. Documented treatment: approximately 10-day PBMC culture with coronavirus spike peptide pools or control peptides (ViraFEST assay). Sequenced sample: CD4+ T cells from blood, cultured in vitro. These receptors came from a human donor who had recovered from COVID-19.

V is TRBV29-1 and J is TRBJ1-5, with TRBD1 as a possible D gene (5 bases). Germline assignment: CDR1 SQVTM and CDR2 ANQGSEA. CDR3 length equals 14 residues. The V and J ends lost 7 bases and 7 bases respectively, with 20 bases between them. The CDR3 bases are TGCAGCGCGAGTCAGGGTGATAGTGACCAGCCCCAGCATTTT. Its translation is CSASQGDSDQPQHF.

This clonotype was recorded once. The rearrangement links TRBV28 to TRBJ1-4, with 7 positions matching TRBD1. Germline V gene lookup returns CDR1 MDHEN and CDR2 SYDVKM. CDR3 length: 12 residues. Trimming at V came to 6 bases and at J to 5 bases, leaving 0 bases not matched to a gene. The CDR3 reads CASRQGNEKLFF. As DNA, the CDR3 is TGTGCCAGCAGACAGGGGAATGAAAAACTGTTTTTT.

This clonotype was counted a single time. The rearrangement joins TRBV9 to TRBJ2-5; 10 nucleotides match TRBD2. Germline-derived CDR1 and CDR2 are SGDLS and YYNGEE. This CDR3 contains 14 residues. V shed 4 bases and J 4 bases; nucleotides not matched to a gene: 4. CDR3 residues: CASSRIAGGETQYF. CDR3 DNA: TGTGCCAGCAGCCGAATAGCGGGAGGAGAGACCCAGTACTTC. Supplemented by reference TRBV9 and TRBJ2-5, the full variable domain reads DSGVTQTPKHLITATGQRVTLRCSPRSGDLSVYWYQQSLDQGLQFLIQYYNGEERAKGNILERFSAQQFPDLHSELNLSSLELGDSALYFCASSRIAGGETQYFGPGTRLLVL.